The T cell receptor beta chain under discussion was sequenced for a study of memory CD4+ T cells and cytomegalovirus serostatus (dated by TCRdb to the late 2010s). About the study as a whole: A total of about 35 healthy Belgian adults, of whom 9 were CMV seropositive and approximately 25 were CMV seronegative, were included in the cohort. The study sequenced CD4+ memory TCRbeta repertoires of a Belgian cohort with known cytomegalovirus serostatus to replicate a published TCR-based CMV serostatus classifier.

The Quick-DNA Microprep Kit was used to extract genomic DNA from the sorted cells. Amplification of TCRbeta DNA was done with the immunoSEQ hsTCRbeta kit, following the protocol from the manufacturer. TCRbeta libraries were sequenced on an Illumina MiSeq instrument. The paper's processing steps were these. Following removal of out-of-frame sequences, 2 million to 2.5 million distinct TCRbeta sequences were retained, with an average of around 67,000 per individual. Each individual was scored by the count of around 160 previously reported CMV-associated TCRbeta sequences and the total productive distinct TCRbeta count. A beta-binomial model was reimplemented in Python, and random forests from scikit-learn, run with default parameters, were trained on data from the US cohort. Classifier performance on the Belgian cohort was summarized as median AUC with percentile confidence intervals calculated over 10,000 bootstrap iterations. Drawn from immuneACCESS, this table holds only the in-frame rearrangements with V and J called that TCRdb kept. Clones are partly lost; checked studies trace under half to an unresolved V gene and leave the rest unexplained. Clone size and the V and J calls come from that table; the DNA yielded D and trimming. The sample profile shows approximately 30,000 clones; about 76% of them were found once. The top ten hold more than 0.5% of the sample.

Of note for this clone: Its antigen is currently not known. Per-nucleotide qualities are absent, and no much larger clonotype sits a single base away. Additional DNA sequences in this sample encode the identical CDR3.

Single viable CD3+CD4+CD8-CD45RO+ cells were sorted as memory CD4+ T cells on a FACSAria II. CMV serostatus was assessed using a Roche Elecsys assay, by which serum IgG against CMV pp150, pp28, p38 and p52 was detected. After thawing, total CD4+ T cells were enriched by positive selection with CD4 magnetic microbeads. The samples came from a different study that was designed specifically to examine the CD4+ T cell memory repertoire. Peripheral blood mononuclear cells were isolated and cryopreserved according to standard operating procedures, and serum was kept at -80 degrees C. CD3-PerCP (BW264/56), CD4-APC (RPA-T4), CD45RO-PE (UCHT1) and CD8-Pacific Orange (3B5) antibodies were used for staining, and non-viable cells were excluded with Sytox blue. Study-level results and caveats: A median bootstrapped AUC of 0.95 with a 95% CI of 0.76-1.00 was achieved on the Belgian cohort by the original-framework classifier. The results were interpreted as suggesting that the CMV-associated TCR signature is largely present in the CD4+ memory repertoire. Only CD4+CD45RO+ memory cells were sequenced, in contrast to the original study, which included naive and memory CD4+ and CD8+ populations. For CMV serostatus prediction, a median bootstrapped AUC of approximately 0.95 was reached with the original framework, and a median bootstrapped AUC of around 0.89 was reached with a US-trained random forest. Among the 160 or so previously reported CMV-associated TCRbeta sequences, 67 showed up in the CD4+ memory repertoires, with each one found in between one and five individuals.

This clonotype originated in an adult in good health and CMV-seronegative. Some clones in this sample may be carry-over from other donors' samples. Sequencing was performed on memory CD4+ T cells from blood.

The CDR3 region: CASSSVNTEAFF. The sequenced DNA is TGTGCCAGCAGTTCAGTAAACACTGAAGCTTTCTTT. The chain uses TRBV27 and TRBJ1-1; confidence is insufficient to name the D gene. Reading the germline V gene (reference sequence) gives CDR1 MNHEY and CDR2 SMNVEV. Reading from cysteine to phenylalanine, the CDR3 counts 12 amino acids. Only the CDR3 part of the read is kept: 36 bases, read in frame from the first base. Deletion took 4 bases off V and 2 bases off J, with a span of 5 bases between the germline ends.